This entry describes one TCR beta chain. J gave up 1 base and V 6 bases, and 9 bases lay outside the gene matches. The CDR3 is 15 residues long. The V gene's germline CDR1 is MDHEN and CDR2 SYDVKM. The data belong to a study of shared T cell receptors in the human thymus. Libraries were prepared by immunoSEQ multiplex PCR; TCRdb keeps only in-frame clonotypes and omits some of them. The sample yields roughly 550,000 clones, around 78% seen once. The sample was also reused in another study, on human thymus T cells. That study reports: Donor material was obtained from healthy Finnish infants undergoing corrective surgery for congenital heart defects. Resected material from corrective heart surgery provided the thymus tissue analysed. Among thymic and blood repertoires, usage of V and J genes appeared biased. Unrelated individuals were reported by related research to share highly overlapping thymic repertoires.

Sequences were obtained from thymocytes. This receptor was obtained from a boy under two years old with a congenital heart defect. This rearrangement joins TRBV28 to TRBJ2-7; 7 bases map to TRBD2. The CDR3 DNA reads TGTGCCAGCAGGGACGGGGGGATCGAATCCTACGAGCAGTACTTC. Protein sequence: CASRDGGIESYEQYF. Full variable domain (outside the CDR3, taken from reference TRBV28 and TRBJ2-7): DVKVTQSSRYLVKRTGEKVFLECVQDMDHENMFWYRQDPGLGLRLIYFSYDVKMKEKGDIPEGYSVSREKKERFSLILESASTNQTSMYLCASRDGGIESYEQYFGPGTRLTVT.